The clone carrying this T cell receptor (beta chain) appeared once. Its antigen is still unknown. Data came from immunoSEQ multiplex PCR; TCRdb stores just in-frame clones and leaves some out. Of 13,000 or so clones detected, about 83% appear once; the ten largest clones hold under 25%. This CDR3 region has 15 residues. With V trimmed by 5 bases and J by 5 bases, 7 bases remained unmatched. CDR1 is LNHDA, CDR2 SQIVND, per germline (reference sequence). This entry comes from a study of OX40 agonist ivuxolimab in advanced cancers. Turning to the study itself: Dose-escalation patients' cancers were hepatocellular carcinoma, melanoma, renal cell or head and neck cancer. Regarding the study as a whole: Low normalized clonal expansion also occurred in some nonresponding patients.

The specimen comprised CD4+ or CD8+ T cells sorted from blood, sampled in a trial of the OX40 agonist ivuxolimab. The chain couples TRBV19 to TRBJ2-2; 8 positions agree with TRBD1. The TCR originated in an adult with an advanced solid tumor such as melanoma, head and neck, liver or kidney cancer. CDR3 DNA sequence: TGTGCCAGTAGTCCCCGGACAGGGTGGACCGGGGAGCTGTTTTTT. The encoded protein is CASSPRTGWTGELFF. The full variable domain, rest sourced from reference TRBV19 and TRBJ2-2, is DGGITQSPKYLFRKEGQNVTLSCEQNLNHDAMYWYRQDPGQGLRLIYYSQIVNDFQKGDIAEGYSVSREKKESFPLTVTSAQKNPTAFYLCASSPRTGWTGELFFGEGSRLTVL.